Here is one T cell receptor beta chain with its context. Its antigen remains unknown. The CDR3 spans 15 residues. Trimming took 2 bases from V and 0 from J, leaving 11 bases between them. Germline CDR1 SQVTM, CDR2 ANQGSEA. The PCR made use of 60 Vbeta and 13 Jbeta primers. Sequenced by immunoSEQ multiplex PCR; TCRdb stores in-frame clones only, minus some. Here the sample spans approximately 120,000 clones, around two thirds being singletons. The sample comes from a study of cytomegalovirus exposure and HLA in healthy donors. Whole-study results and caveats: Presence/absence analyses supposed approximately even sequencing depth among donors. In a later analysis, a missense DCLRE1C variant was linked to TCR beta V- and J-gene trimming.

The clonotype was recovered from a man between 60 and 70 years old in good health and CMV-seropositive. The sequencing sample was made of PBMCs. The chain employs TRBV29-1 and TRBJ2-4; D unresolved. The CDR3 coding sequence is TGCAGCGTTGAAATACACCGTTTAGCCAAAAACATTCAGTACTTC. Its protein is CSVEIHRLAKNIQYF.